This T cell receptor (beta chain) was captured in a study of T cells in Graves' hyperthyroidism and ophthalmopathy (dated by TCRdb to 2018 to 2020). In terms of the full investigation: Peripheral blood was collected at initial diagnosis, before any treatment. A discovery cohort of fewer than 110 patients, roughly 45 with Graves' ophthalmopathy and fewer than 65 with stable Graves' hyperthyroidism, was used to find distinguishing TCR V-J signatures. Prospective prediction of ophthalmopathy was tested in an independent validation cohort of 18 to 20 hyperthyroidism patients and 17 patients who later progressed to ophthalmopathy. The roughly 100 discovery patients were randomly split 7:3 into training and test sets. In addition, the study compared T-cell repertoires in thyroid tissue and in blood from 6 or 7 Graves' hyperthyroidism patients. Once sampling was done, hyperthyroidism patients were given methimazole at a starting dose of 30 mg daily, whereas ophthalmopathy patients were given high-dose intravenous methylprednisolone. According to the paper, TCR Vbeta CDR3 sequencing was carried out on roughly 130 peripheral blood samples, which came from 40 to 45 ophthalmopathy, 75 or so hyperthyroidism and about 17 progressor patients. The paper as a whole reports these results and caveats: Sample size was not statistically predetermined, and investigators were not blinded to group allocation. A model built on a 13 V-J signature distinguished ophthalmopathy from stable hyperthyroidism, reaching 87.88% sensitivity and around 82% specificity in cross-validation and 80%/75% in testing. In validation, the model predicted progression to ophthalmopathy with roughly 70% sensitivity and roughly 72% specificity, a median of about 6.7 months before onset. Most expanded thyroid clonotypes (frequency above 0.001) were also detected in blood, a finding suggesting that blood repertoires may reflect thyroid immune responses.

CDR1 and CDR2 were assigned from the germline V gene as SGHRS and YFSETQ. Trimming removed 5 bases from V and 5 bases from J, leaving 17 bases between the germline ends. The CDR3 covers 14 residues, taking in both the cysteine and the phenylalanine. Only the CDR3 DNA is retained, 42 bases long and in frame from the first base. Graves' hyperthyroidism was defined as stable when no progression to ophthalmopathy occurred over 18 months of follow-up. Hyperthyroidism patients were newly diagnosed, had a disease duration of under 2 months, and were aged 18 to 65 years. Exclusion was applied to patients with uncontrolled infections, other autoimmune diseases, pregnancy or lactation. Diagnoses were established on the basis of clinical symptoms, serum thyroxine and TRAb, thyroid ultrasound, and orbital computed tomography. Ficoll-Paque density gradient centrifugation was used to isolate PBMCs from approximately 10 ml of fresh peripheral blood. Trizol reagent was used to extract total RNA, and RNA quality was then checked on an Agilent 2100 Bioanalyzer.

TCR beta CDR3 regions were amplified from RNA transcripts. The first round of RT-PCR for the TCR CDR3 was performed with the HTBI primer set and the Qiagen OneStep RT-PCR kit. Libraries were constructed in a second round of multiplex PCR, after which size selection and purification were carried out. The libraries were sequenced on an Illumina HiSeq2000 using paired-end 100 bp reads. The authors processed their data as follows. Raw data were processed with SOAPnuke, discarding reads with adapters, uncalled bases, mean Phred below 15, or no exact constant-primer or identifier match. High-quality paired reads were merged with COPE v1.2.5, and unique nucleotide sequences were defined as clonotypes. MiTCR v1.1 was used to align clonotypes to the IMGT TRBV, TRBD and TRBJ reference segments. The analysis was restricted to V-J combinations with a frequency above 0.0001, which together covered 99.2% of the repertoires. A TCS score was defined as the ratio between F50 (clonal expansion) and ExV (chaos), using BLOSUM62-based TCRdist between CDR3 peptides within each V-J. Welch's t-statistics and random forest reduced fewer than 600 V-J features to some 14, which were used in a naive Bayes classifier (R e1071). TCRdb cleaned the public reads at Q25 with fastp, built clones with MiXCR and kept in-frame beta chains. Rows matching on CDR3 protein sequence are summarized as one entry with the most common DNA and genes. TCRdb's processing, not the authors' own work, is the source of the V and J calls. This sample lists about 420,000 distinct CDR3 sequences; more than 15% were detected once. The ten top clones hold roughly 7.7% of the sample.

This clonotype was counted many times. Its specific antigen is unknown. The input lacks base qualities; no much larger clone sits a single base away. The chain employs TRBV5-1 and TRBJ2-7, with TRBD2 tentatively as D gene (5 bases match). This receptor was obtained from a woman aged 18 to 35 with Graves' hyperthyroidism. The specimen was blood. The sequence in DNA is TGCGCCAGCAGTCCCCTTACCGGGGTGAACGAGCAGTACTTC. The encoded protein is CASSPLTGVNEQYF.